This T cell receptor beta chain was captured by sequencing in a study of Graves' ophthalmopathy and Graves' hyperthyroidism. On this clonotype itself: Its antigen is unknown.

The authors amplified TCR beta CDR3 regions, and they did so from RNA transcripts for repertoire sequencing. In the first round, RT-PCR was carried out with HTBI primers, and a multiplex PCR formed the second round. TCRdb reprocessed the multiplex PCR reads via MiXCR and lists one record per CDR3 protein. The repertoire holds hundreds of thousands of distinct CDR3 sequences, with roughly 41% as singletons. Study-wide findings and caveats: Cross-validated, the 13-signature model showed 87.88%/81.08% sensitivity/specificity, and 80%/75% in the test set.

The CDR3 totals 14 residues. With 6 bases clipped from V and 9 bases from J, the junction kept 8 bases outside the gene matches. Per germline, CDR1 SGHAT and CDR2 FQDESV (reference sequence). Ophthalmopathy cases showed moderate-to-severe activity, scoring CAS ≥3 and NOSPECS ≥4, with duration under 3 months. None of the included patients had other autoimmune diseases, uncontrolled infections, pregnancy or lactation, as these led to exclusion. The source of the PBMCs was approximately 10 ml of fresh peripheral blood. The source of this sequence is an adult man with Graves' ophthalmopathy. Sequencing used peripheral blood. V is TRBV11-1 and J is TRBJ1-6; 7 nucleotides agree with TRBD1. The CDR3 DNA sequence: TGTGCCAGCAGGCCCGGGACAGCACTTTCACCCCTCCACTTT. Its translation is CASRPGTALSPLHF.